This T cell receptor (beta chain) was retrieved from a study of T cell repertoires in cytomegalovirus infection. This CDR3 has 15 residues. Trimming removed 5 bases at V and 12 bases at J, with 23 bases between. Looked up from germline, CDR1 is SEHNR and CDR2 is FQNEAQ (reference sequence). TCRdb ran MiXCR on the reads and lists one entry per CDR3 protein. Here the sample spans around 100,000 distinct CDR3 sequences, more than 20% being singletons. This clonotype was recorded at least ten times. The antigen remains undetermined. Study-level results: CMV-specific TCR beta clonotypes restricted by HLA-C dominated the ex vivo response.

The sequencing input was CD8+ T cells from PBMCs. J is TRBJ2-1 and V is TRBV7-9; the D gene is possibly TRBD2 (5 bases). The clonotype was recovered from a human donor in good health (CMV status not recorded). Some clones in this sample may be carry-over from other donors' samples. As DNA, the CDR3 is TGTGCCAGCAGCCCCCCCAGTTCCGGGAAAGAGGGGCAGTTCTTC. Its protein product is CASSPPSSGKEGQFF.